These 3 T cell receptor beta chains came from one sample sequenced in a study of response to subunit inactivated influenza vaccine. Each CDR3 protein is one row after TCRdb ran MiXCR on the RT-PCR reads. The sample has approximately 500,000 distinct CDR3 sequences, 14% seen once; the top ten hold around 10%. The specimen was PBMCs from blood, collected roughly 13 days after vaccination. The receptors were gathered from a man aged 50 to 60 who received an inactivated influenza vaccine.

This clonotype showed up just a few times. V gene TRBV9 combines with J gene TRBJ2-2, with 7 bases that match TRBD2. CDR1 and CDR2 (germline): SGDLS, YYNGEE. V trimming: 2 bases; J trimming: 2 bases; junction bases outside the gene matches: 3. CDR3 length: 15 residues. The CDR3 spells CASSVGRVNTGELFF. The CDR3 coding sequence is TGTGCCAGCAGCGTGGGGAGGGTTAACACCGGGGAGCTGTTTTTT.

The table lists this clonotype with many counts. This chain connects TRBV5-6 to TRBJ2-7; D is ambiguous. The CDR3 runs to 12 residues. The V gene's germline CDR1 is SGHDT and CDR2 YYEEEE. V was cut by 3 bases and J by 4 bases, with 8 bases left in between. As DNA, the CDR3 is TGTGCCAGCAGCTCCGCCGGGTACGAGCAGTACTTC. Translating it yields CASSSAGYEQYF. Full variable domain (rest looked up from reference TRBV5-6 and TRBJ2-7): DAGVTQSPTHLIKTRGQQVTLRCSPKSGHDTVSWYQQALGQGPQFIFQYYEEEERQRGNFPDRFSGHQFPNYSSELNVNALLLGDSALYLCASSSAGYEQYFGPGTRLTVT.

This clonotype appeared many times. This chain uses TRBV3-1 with TRBJ2-2; D remains ambiguous. Germline loops: CDR1 LGHDT, CDR2 YNNKEL (reference sequence). Between the trimmed V and J ends, which lost 5 bases and 8 bases, there was a span of 9 bases. This CDR3 is built from 12 residues. CDR3 DNA sequence: TGTGCCAGCAGCACGTCCTTAGGGGAGCTGTTTTTT. Encoded protein: CASSTSLGELFF.